The clone carrying this T cell receptor (beta chain) was recorded a few times. Antigen specificity is unknown. TCRdb re-called the reads with MiXCR, one entry per CDR3 protein. The repertoire holds about 740,000 distinct CDR3 sequences, with roughly 36% as singletons. This entry is derived from a study of T cell repertoires in cytomegalovirus infection. About the study: Indications of both CMV infection and matching HLA type were provided by public TCR beta signatures.

Study observations and caveats: Carriers of CMV plus the relevant HLA were identified by cumulative public TCR beta family frequency. CMV-specific HLA-C-restricted TCR beta clonotypes dominated the ex vivo response.

V gave up 0 bases and J gave up 4 bases, with 12 bases separating them. The CDR3 loop spans 14 amino acids. CDR1 and CDR2 from the germline V gene are DFQATT and SNEGSKA (reference sequence). What was sequenced was PBMCs. The J gene is TRBJ2-5, the V gene TRBV20-1, with TRBD1 as a possible D gene (6 bases). This sequence was found in a human donor in good health (CMV status not recorded). Some clones in this sample may be carry-over from other donors' samples. The CDR3 spells CSARDYRVVETQYF. In DNA, the CDR3 is TGCAGTGCTAGAGATTACAGGGTAGTAGAGACCCAGTACTTC.